This T cell receptor (beta chain) is drawn from a study of T cells in Graves' hyperthyroidism and ophthalmopathy. This clonotype was recorded at least ten times. Germline CDR1 and CDR2: SQVTM and ANQGSEA. V was shortened by 3 bases and J by 0 bases, with 16 bases between the two germline ends. CDR3 length: 16 residues. Researchers took RNA transcripts and amplified the TCR beta CDR3 regions from them. TCR CDR3 underwent first-round RT-PCR with the HTBI primer set. TCRdb re-called the multiplex PCR reads with MiXCR, one entry per CDR3 protein. The sample includes more than 350,000 distinct CDR3 sequences, roughly 15% of them seen just once.

The J gene is TRBJ2-3, the V gene TRBV29-1; D call uncertain. This sequence was found in a woman aged 55 to 70 with Graves' ophthalmopathy. Sequencing was carried out using blood. CDR3 sequence: CSVDSLGRDSTDTQYF. The CDR3 DNA reads TGCAGCGTTGATTCCCTAGGCAGAGATAGCACAGATACGCAGTATTTT.